Below, 20 T cell receptor beta chains from the same sample are listed, as sequenced in a study of blood T cell repertoires in COVID-19. The protocol was immunoSEQ multiplex PCR, while the TCRdb copy is restricted to in-frame clones and leaves out a portion. Of about 18,000 clones in the sample, about 87% are singletons; the top ten hold approximately 5%. Sequencing was performed on PBMCs or T cells enriched from blood (not recorded which). These receptors were taken from a woman under 40 who had recovered from COVID-19.

The gene calls are TRBV5-4 and TRBJ2-2; 12 nucleotides match TRBD2. The CDR3 is 16 amino acids. V lost 2 bases, J lost 9 bases, and 8 bases stayed unmatched. CDR1 SGHNT and CDR2 YYREEE come from the germline V gene (reference sequence). For the CDR3, the DNA is TGTGCCAGCAGCTTTCGGACTAGCGGGATTCCGAGGGAGCTGTTTTTT. Translating it yields CASSFRTSGIPRELFF.

The CDR3 reads CASSQRGMEVNQPQHF. In DNA, the CDR3 is TGTGCCAGCAGCCAACGGGGAATGGAGGTCAATCAGCCCCAGCATTTT. The V gene is TRBV3-1 (or the pseudogene TRBV3-2), the J gene TRBJ1-5; unclear D gene. CDR3 length: 16 amino acids. V was pared by 2 bases and J by 3 bases, with 14 bases between. The germline CDR1 and CDR2 sequences are LGHDT and YNNKEL (reference sequence).

The chain links TRBV13 to TRBJ2-1; 13 nucleotides line up with TRBD2. Germline-derived CDR1 and CDR2 are PRHDT and FYEKMQ (reference sequence). V dropped 1 base and J dropped 9; count of bases not matched to a gene: 6. The CDR3 runs to 16 residues. CDR3 DNA: TGTGCCAGCAGCTTAGCACTAGCGGGGGGGAGTGGTGAGCAGTTCTTC. It yields the protein CASSLALAGGSGEQFF.

The chain employs TRBV13 and TRBJ1-6; no clear D gene. Trimming cost V 5 bases and J 5 bases, with 4 bases left between them. Germline V gene data show CDR1 as PRHDT and CDR2 as FYEKMQ (reference sequence). The CDR3 runs 12 residues. CDR3 residues: CASSHNNSPLHF. CDR3 DNA sequence: TGTGCCAGCAGCCACAATAATTCACCCCTCCACTTT.

V and J are TRBV18 and TRBJ2-1, with D maybe TRBD2 (6 bases). Germline V lookup: CDR1 KGHSH, CDR2 LQKENI. This CDR3 is 17 amino acids long. The ends were cut back, 0 bases at V and 0 bases at J, with 12 bases in the middle. CDR3 in amino acids: CASSPPPGVSSYNEQFF. The CDR3 region has the DNA TGTGCCAGCTCACCACCCCCGGGAGTTAGCTCCTACAATGAGCAGTTCTTC.

V usage is TRBV12-3 or TRBV12-4 and J usage is TRBJ2-5, with no clear D. The V gene lost 7 bases and the J gene lost 5 bases, with 11 bases spanning the gap. There are 12 residues in the CDR3. CDR3 nucleotides: TGTGCCAGCACTAATCCCGGGGAGACCCAGTACTTC. Translated: CASTNPGETQYF.

V gene TRBV5-1 combines with J gene TRBJ2-2, with TRBD2 matching over 9 bases. In germline, CDR1 is SGHRS, CDR2 YFSETQ. CDR3 length equals 17 residues. Trimming removed 0 bases from V and 2 bases from J; junction bases left unmatched: 5. The CDR3 spells CASSLGAGGLNTGELFF. CDR3 DNA sequence: TGCGCCAGCAGCTTGGGAGCGGGGGGCCTAAACACCGGGGAGCTGTTTTTT.

This chain connects TRBV29-1 to TRBJ1-2; D unresolved. From germline, CDR1 is SQVTM and CDR2 ANQGSEA. The CDR3 sequence is 13 residues long. Trimming stripped 4 bases from V and 0 bases from J, with 9 bases between. The CDR3 sequence is CSVVLNSNYGYTF. The CDR3 nucleotides read TGCAGCGTTGTACTAAACTCTAACTATGGCTACACCTTC.

The rearrangement uses TRBV6-5 and TRBJ1-4; tentative D call: TRBD1 (5 bases). With 7 bases removed from V and 12 bases from J, the gap between germline ends came to 18 bases. This CDR3 is 13 amino acids long. Looked up from germline, CDR1 is MNHEY and CDR2 is SVGAGI. The CDR3 is CASTNKLGGELFF. The CDR3 DNA is TGTGCCAGCACCAATAAGCTGGGGGGGGAACTGTTTTTT.

The chain is built from TRBV2 and TRBJ1-1; D unresolved. The CDR3 length is 12 residues. Germline-derived CDR1 and CDR2 are SNHLY and FYNNEI. V was trimmed by 9 bases and J by 0 bases, leaving 8 bases between them. The CDR3 nucleotides are TGTGCCAGTCGTGAGCTGAACACTGAAGCTTTCTTT. Its protein is CASRELNTEAFF.

CDR3 sequence reads: CASSSDARGSQYF. The CDR3 DNA is TGTGCCAGCAGTTCGGACGCCAGGGGCTCTCAGTACTTC. This rearrangement joins TRBV12-3 or TRBV12-4 to TRBJ2-4, with a possible D match to TRBD1 (6 bases). The CDR3 consists of 13 residues. V lost 4 bases to trimming and J lost 12 bases, with 16 bases between them.

V is TRBV13 and J is TRBJ1-1, with 8 bases aligning to TRBD1. The CDR3 length is 14 residues. J lost 6 bases, V lost 7 bases, and 10 bases had no gene match. CDR1 and CDR2 from the germline V gene are PRHDT and FYEKMQ (reference sequence). CDR3 sequence reads: CASKLWTGQPEAFF. The CDR3, as DNA: TGTGCCAGCAAACTATGGACAGGGCAACCTGAAGCTTTCTTT.

The V gene is TRBV29-1, the J gene TRBJ2-1; no firm D call. Trimming cost V 3 bases and J 3 bases, with 3 bases left between them. CDR3 size: 11 residues. Germline-derived CDR1 and CDR2 are SQVTM and ANQGSEA. The CDR3 protein is CSVDIYNEQFF. The CDR3 DNA reads TGCAGCGTTGATATCTACAATGAGCAGTTCTTC.

This chain connects TRBV30 to TRBJ1-2; a possible D gene is TRBD1 (5 bases). The CDR3 is 13 residues long. From germline, CDR1 is GTSNPN and CDR2 SVGIG (reference sequence). Trimming took off 2 bases at V and 8 bases at J, with 15 bases between the two ends. Written as DNA, the CDR3 is TGTGCCTGGAGTATAGACAGAGGTGGAGGCTACACCTTC. As protein: CAWSIDRGGGYTF.

The chain has TRBV12-3 or TRBV12-4 and TRBJ2-6; no firm D call. V lost 5 bases and J lost 4, with 6 bases in between. The length of the CDR3 is 13 residues. The CDR3 loop reads CASSPMGANVLTF. The CDR3 DNA reads TGTGCCAGCAGTCCCATGGGGGCCAACGTCCTGACTTTC.

About this clone: The same CDR3 also results from other DNA sequences found in this sample. The gene calls are TRBV9 and TRBJ2-5, with D possibly TRBD2 on 5 matching bases. Trimming took 0 bases from V and 2 from J, leaving 8 bases between them. From germline, CDR1 is SGDLS and CDR2 YYNGEE. This CDR3 region has 14 residues. The CDR3 nucleotides are TGTGCCAGCAGCGTAGCGGGGAGTCAAGAGACCCAGTACTTC. As protein: CASSVAGSQETQYF.

The chain recombines TRBV3-1 (or the pseudogene TRBV3-2) with TRBJ1-4; perhaps TRBD1 as D (5 bases). Germline V lookup: CDR1 LGHDT, CDR2 YNNKEL (reference sequence). The CDR3 runs 14 residues. V lost 5 bases to trimming and J lost 12 bases, with 19 bases between them. The CDR3 loop is CASSFGTDVGELFF. The CDR3 nucleotides read TGTGCCAGCAGCTTCGGGACTGACGTTGGGGAACTGTTTTTT.

The rearrangement uses TRBV27 and TRBJ2-3; D uncertain. Germline CDR1 reads MNHEY; CDR2 reads SMNVEV (reference sequence). Between the trimmed V and J ends, which lost 7 bases and 0 bases, there was a span of 5 bases. The length of the CDR3 is 12 residues. CDR3 in DNA: TGTGCCAGCAAAACTAGCACAGATACGCAGTATTTT. It specifies CASKTSTDTQYF.

V gene TRBV3-1 (or the pseudogene TRBV3-2) combines with J gene TRBJ1-6, with D uncertain. CDR1 and CDR2 from the germline V gene are LGHDT and YNNKEL (reference sequence). The CDR3 has 12 residues. V was trimmed by 7 bases and J by 7 bases, leaving 8 bases between them. CDR3 in DNA: TGTGCCAGCACAAAATCCAATTCACCCCTCCACTTT. Translating gives CASTKSNSPLHF.

V is TRBV5-1 and J is TRBJ1-1; possibly TRBD1 for D (6 bases). V was cut by 1 base and J by 2 bases, with 12 bases left in between. The CDR3 contains 15 residues. The germline gives CDR1 SGHRS, CDR2 YFSETQ. CDR3 DNA sequence: TGCGCCAGCAGCTTGTATGGACAGTCCAACACTGAAGCTTTCTTT. Translated, it gives CASSLYGQSNTEAFF.